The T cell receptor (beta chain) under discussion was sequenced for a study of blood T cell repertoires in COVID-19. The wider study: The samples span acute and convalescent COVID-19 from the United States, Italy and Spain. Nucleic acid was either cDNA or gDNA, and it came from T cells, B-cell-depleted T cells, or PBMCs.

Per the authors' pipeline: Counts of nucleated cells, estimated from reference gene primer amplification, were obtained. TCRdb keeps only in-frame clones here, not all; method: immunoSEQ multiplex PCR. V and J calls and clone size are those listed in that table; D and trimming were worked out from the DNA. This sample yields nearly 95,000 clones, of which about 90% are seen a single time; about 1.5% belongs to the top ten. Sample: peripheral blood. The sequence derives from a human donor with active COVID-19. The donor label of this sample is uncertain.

CDR3 sequence: CASSSGTGENYGYTF. As DNA, the CDR3 is TGTGCCAGCAGTTCCGGGACAGGGGAAAACTATGGCTACACCTTC. V usage is TRBV5-4 and J usage is TRBJ1-2; 10 bases agree with TRBD1. The V gene's germline CDR1 is SGHNT and CDR2 YYREEE (reference sequence). V shed 5 bases and J 2 bases; nucleotides not matched to a gene: 6. CDR3 length equals 15 residues.